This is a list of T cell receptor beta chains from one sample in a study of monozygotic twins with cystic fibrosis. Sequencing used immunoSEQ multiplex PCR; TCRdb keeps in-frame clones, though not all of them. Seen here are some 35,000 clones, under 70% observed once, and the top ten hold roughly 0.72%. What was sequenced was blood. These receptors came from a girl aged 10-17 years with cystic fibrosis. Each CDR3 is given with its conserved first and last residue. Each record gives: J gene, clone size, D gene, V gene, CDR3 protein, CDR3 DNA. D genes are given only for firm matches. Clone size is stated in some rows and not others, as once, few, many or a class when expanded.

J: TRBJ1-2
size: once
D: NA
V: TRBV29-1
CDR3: CSVYGYGSSSNYGYTF
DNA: TGCAGCGTTTATGGCTACGGATCTTCTTCTAACTATGGCTACACCTTC

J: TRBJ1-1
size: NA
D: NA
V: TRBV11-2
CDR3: CASSFLGGDTEAFF
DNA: TGTGCCAGCAGCTTTTTAGGGGGGGACACTGAAGCTTTCTTT

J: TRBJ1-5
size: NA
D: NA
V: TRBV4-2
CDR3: CASSQDSGRGRVFQPQHF
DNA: TGTGCCAGCAGCCAAGATTCGGGCAGGGGTCGAGTTTTTCAGCCCCAGCATTTT

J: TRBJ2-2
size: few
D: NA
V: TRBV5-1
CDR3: CASRLGAGELFF
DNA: TGCGCCAGCAGACTCGGCGCCGGGGAGCTGTTTTTT

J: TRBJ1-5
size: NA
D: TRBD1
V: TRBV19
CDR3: CASKGQGSNQPQHF
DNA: TGTGCCAGTAAGGGACAGGGAAGCAATCAGCCCCAGCATTTT

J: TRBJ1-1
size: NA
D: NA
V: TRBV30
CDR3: CAWREPGTFYREAFF
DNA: TGTGCCTGGAGAGAGCCAGGGACGTTTTATAGGGAAGCTTTCTTT

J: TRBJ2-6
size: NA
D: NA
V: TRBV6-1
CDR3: CASSEWGSSSGANVLTF
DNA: TGTGCCAGCAGTGAGTGGGGTTCTTCCTCTGGGGCCAACGTCCTGACTTTC

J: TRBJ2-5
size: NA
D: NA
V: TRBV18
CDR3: CASSLQETQYF
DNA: TGTGCCAGCTCCCTCCAAGAGACCCAGTACTTC

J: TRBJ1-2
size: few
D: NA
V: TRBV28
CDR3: CASSYPGAVYGYTF
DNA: TGTGCCAGCAGCTACCCAGGGGCAGTCTATGGCTACACCTTC

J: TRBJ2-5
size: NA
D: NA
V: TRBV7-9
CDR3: CASNRGQETQYF
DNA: TGTGCCAGCAATCGGGGCCAAGAGACCCAGTACTTC

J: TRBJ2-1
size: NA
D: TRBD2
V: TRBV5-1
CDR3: CASSLPSSGIGNEQFF
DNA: TGCGCCAGCAGCTTGCCCTCTAGCGGGATTGGGAATGAGCAGTTCTTC

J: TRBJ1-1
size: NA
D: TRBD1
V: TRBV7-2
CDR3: CASSLQPDRVSEAFF
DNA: TGTGCCAGCAGCCTCCAACCCGACAGGGTTTCCGAAGCTTTCTTT

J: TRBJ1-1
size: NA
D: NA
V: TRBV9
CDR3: CASSVGSYRNTEAFF
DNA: TGTGCCAGCAGCGTAGGATCGTACAGGAACACTGAAGCTTTCTTT

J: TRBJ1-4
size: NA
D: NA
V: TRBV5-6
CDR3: CASSSQDSATNEKLFF
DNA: TGTGCCAGCAGCTCACAGGATTCTGCAACTAATGAAAAACTGTTTTTT

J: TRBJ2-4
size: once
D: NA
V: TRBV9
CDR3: CASSGPGTPGVKNIQYF
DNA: TGTGCCAGCAGCGGCCCCGGGACCCCCGGGGTCAAAAACATTCAGTACTTC

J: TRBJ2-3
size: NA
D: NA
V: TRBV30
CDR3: CAWSSGTDTQYF
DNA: TGTGCCTGGAGTAGCGGGACAGATACGCAGTATTTT

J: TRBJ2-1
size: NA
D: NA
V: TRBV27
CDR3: CASSLYGAVNEQFF
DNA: TGTGCCAGCAGCCTATATGGGGCCGTCAATGAGCAGTTCTTC

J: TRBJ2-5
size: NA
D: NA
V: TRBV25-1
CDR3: CASSVAGQETQYF
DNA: TGTGCCAGCAGTGTCGCGGGGCAAGAGACCCAGTACTTC

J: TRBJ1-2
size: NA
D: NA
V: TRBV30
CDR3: CAWSVSATSYGYTF
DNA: TGTGCCTGGAGTGTATCTGCCACTTCCTATGGCTACACCTTC

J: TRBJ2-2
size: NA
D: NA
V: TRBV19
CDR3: CASAARLLENTGELFF
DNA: TGTGCCAGCGCCGCTAGGCTGCTTGAGAACACCGGGGAGCTGTTTTTT

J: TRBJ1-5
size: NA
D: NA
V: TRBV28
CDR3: CASSLRVEQPQHF
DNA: TGTGCCAGCAGTTTACGGGTTGAGCAGCCCCAGCATTTT

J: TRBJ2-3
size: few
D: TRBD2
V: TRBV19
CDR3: CASSMGLVTDTRYF
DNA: TGTGCCAGTAGTATGGGACTAGTGACAGATACGCGGTATTTT

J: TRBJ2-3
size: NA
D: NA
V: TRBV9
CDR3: CASSVIPLTDTQYF
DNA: TGTGCCAGCAGCGTGATCCCTCTCACAGATACGCAGTATTTT

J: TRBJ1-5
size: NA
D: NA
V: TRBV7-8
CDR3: CASSLAHGVSNQPQHF
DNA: TGTGCCAGCAGCTTAGCGCACGGGGTCTCAAATCAGCCCCAGCATTTT

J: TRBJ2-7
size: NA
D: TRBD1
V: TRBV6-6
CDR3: CASSLRQGYEQYF
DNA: TGTGCCAGCAGTTTACGACAGGGCTACGAGCAGTACTTC

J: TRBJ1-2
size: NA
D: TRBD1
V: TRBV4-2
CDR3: CASSATDRAVYGYTF
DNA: TGTGCCAGCAGCGCAACGGACAGGGCGGTCTATGGCTACACCTTC

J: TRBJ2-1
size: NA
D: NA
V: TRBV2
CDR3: CASSERLAYEQFF
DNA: TGTGCCAGCAGTGAACGGCTAGCGTATGAGCAGTTCTTC

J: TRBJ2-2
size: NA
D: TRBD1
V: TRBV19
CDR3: CASSHMGQGDTGELFF
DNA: TGTGCCAGTAGCCACATGGGACAGGGCGACACCGGGGAGCTGTTTTTT

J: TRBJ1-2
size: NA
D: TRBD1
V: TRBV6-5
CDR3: CASSRQGAPYGYTF
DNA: TGTGCCAGCAGCCGACAGGGGGCCCCTTATGGCTACACCTTC

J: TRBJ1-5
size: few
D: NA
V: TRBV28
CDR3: CASSFRKGQPQHF
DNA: TGTGCCAGCAGTTTCCGAAAGGGGCAGCCCCAGCATTTT

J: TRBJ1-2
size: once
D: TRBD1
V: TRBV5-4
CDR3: CASSFVQGANYGYTF
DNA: TGTGCCAGCAGCTTTGTTCAGGGGGCTAACTATGGCTACACCTTC

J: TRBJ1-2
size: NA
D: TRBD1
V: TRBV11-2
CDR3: CASSLVTDRGHGYTF
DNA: TGTGCCAGCAGCTTAGTAACTGACAGGGGCCATGGCTACACCTTC

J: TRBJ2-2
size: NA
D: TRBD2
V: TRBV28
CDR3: CASNYRGLENTGELFF
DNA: TGTGCCAGCAACTATAGGGGACTAGAGAACACCGGGGAGCTGTTTTTT

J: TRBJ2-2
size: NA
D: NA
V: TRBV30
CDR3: CAWSIMGPPGELFF
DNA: TGTGCCTGGAGTATCATGGGACCTCCCGGGGAGCTGTTTTTT

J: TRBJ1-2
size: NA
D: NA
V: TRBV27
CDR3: CASSVSRFYGYTF
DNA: TGTGCCAGCAGTGTCTCGCGATTTTATGGCTACACCTTC

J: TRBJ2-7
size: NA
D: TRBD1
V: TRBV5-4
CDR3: CASSLDRGLYEQYF
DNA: TGTGCCAGCAGCTTGGACAGGGGGCTGTACGAGCAGTACTTC

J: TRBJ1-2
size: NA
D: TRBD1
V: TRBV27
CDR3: CASSLGGRGHYGYTF
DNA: TGTGCCAGCAGTTTAGGTGGCAGGGGGCATTATGGCTACACCTTC

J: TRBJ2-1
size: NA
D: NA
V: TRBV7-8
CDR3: CASSPRLVSYNEQFF
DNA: TGTGCCAGCAGCCCCCGACTAGTTTCCTACAATGAGCAGTTCTTC

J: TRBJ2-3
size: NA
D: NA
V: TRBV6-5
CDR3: CASSRDLSRADTQYF
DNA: TGTGCCAGCAGCCGGGACTTATCGAGGGCAGATACGCAGTATTTT

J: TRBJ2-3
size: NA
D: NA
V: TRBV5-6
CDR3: CASSRGLAGSPPDTQYF
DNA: TGTGCCAGCAGCAGAGGGCTGGCGGGGTCCCCCCCAGATACGCAGTATTTT

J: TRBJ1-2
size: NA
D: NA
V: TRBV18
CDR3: CASSLEQGPVYGYTF
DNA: TGTGCCAGCTCACTAGAACAGGGTCCTGTCTATGGCTACACCTTC

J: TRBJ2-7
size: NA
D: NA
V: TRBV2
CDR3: CASSPAGYEQYF
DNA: TGTGCCAGCAGCCCAGCAGGGTACGAGCAGTACTTC

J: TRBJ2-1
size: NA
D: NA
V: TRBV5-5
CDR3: CASSRSREHEQFF
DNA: TGTGCCAGCAGTCGCAGCCGGGAGCATGAGCAGTTCTTC

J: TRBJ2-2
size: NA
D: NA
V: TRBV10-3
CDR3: CAISGGLRGTGELFF
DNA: TGTGCCATCAGTGGAGGACTAAGGGGCACCGGGGAGCTGTTTTTT

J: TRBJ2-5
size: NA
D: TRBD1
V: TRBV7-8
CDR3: CASSGRDRQETQYF
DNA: TGTGCCAGCAGCGGCCGGGACAGACAAGAGACCCAGTACTTC

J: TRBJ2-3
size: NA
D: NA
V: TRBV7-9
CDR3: CASSLQAVVTQYF
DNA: TGTGCCAGCAGCCTGCAAGCGGTAGTTACGCAGTATTTT

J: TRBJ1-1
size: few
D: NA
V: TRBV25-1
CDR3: CASRHLGMNTEAFF
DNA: TGTGCCAGCAGGCACTTAGGCATGAACACTGAAGCTTTCTTT

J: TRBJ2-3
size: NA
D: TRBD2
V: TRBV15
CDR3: CATSRVAGGGTDTQYF
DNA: TGTGCCACCAGCAGAGTAGCGGGAGGGGGCACAGATACGCAGTATTTT

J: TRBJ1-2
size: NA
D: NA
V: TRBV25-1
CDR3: CASSQTGVEYGYTF
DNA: TGTGCCAGCAGTCAAACAGGAGTTGAATATGGCTACACCTTC

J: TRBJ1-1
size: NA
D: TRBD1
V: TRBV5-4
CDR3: CASSGMDRGGTEAFF
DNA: TGTGCCAGCAGCGGTATGGACAGGGGGGGGACTGAAGCTTTCTTT

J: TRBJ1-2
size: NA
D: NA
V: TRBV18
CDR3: CASSSLGSGYTF
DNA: TGTGCCAGCTCTTCCTTGGGGTCTGGCTACACCTTC

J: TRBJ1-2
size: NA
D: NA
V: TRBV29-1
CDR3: CSVAGVSGNGGYTF
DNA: TGCAGCGTTGCGGGGGTTTCAGGGAATGGTGGCTACACCTTC

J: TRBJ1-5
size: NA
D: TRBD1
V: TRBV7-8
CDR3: CASSRTGFVSNQPQHF
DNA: TGTGCCAGCAGCCGGACAGGGTTCGTCAGCAATCAGCCCCAGCATTTT

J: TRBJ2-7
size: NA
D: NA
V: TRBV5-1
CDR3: CASSKYPVHEQYF
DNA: TGCGCCAGCAGCAAATACCCGGTCCACGAGCAGTACTTC